This T cell receptor (beta chain) was sequenced in a study of T cells in tumors after PD-1 blockade. This clone was picked up a small number of times. What it binds is unknown. The table came from immunoSEQ multiplex PCR; TCRdb's copy has only in-frame clones and leaves some out. The sample holds 2,000 to 3,000 clones, about 71% seen once. Overall study results and limits: After therapy, most expanded exhausted CD8+ clones were absent pre-treatment, suggesting clonal replacement.

The ends lost 4 bases at V and 7 bases at J; junction bases unmatched: 6. The CDR3 runs 13 residues. Germline V gene lookup returns CDR1 SGHDN and CDR2 FVKESK. This sample's time point: first of two post-therapy site-matched biopsies approximately two months apart. Material: tumor tissue, obtained after anti-PD-1 treatment. The origin of this receptor is a human donor with basal cell carcinoma. The J gene is TRBJ2-5, the V gene TRBV14; 7 bases align to TRBD1. DNA for the CDR3: TGTGCCAGCAGCCCTGCAGGGGGTTGGACCCAGTACTTC. It encodes CASSPAGGWTQYF.